The 22 T cell receptor beta chains reported below all come from one sample, sequenced in a study of T cells expressing NK-cell markers. TCRdb re-called the 5' RACE reads and gives one entry per CDR3 protein, without DNA. The table counts about 460,000 distinct CDR3 sequences; around 1.4% lies in the top ten. The material sequenced was blood T cells: a sorted CD56 or NKG2C T cell subset, CD4+ or CD8+ T cells, or bulk PBMC T cells (not recorded which). The receptors here all came from a woman aged 45-65 years in good health.

This chain uses TRBV11-3 with TRBJ2-1; TCRdb returns TRBD2, unconfirmable since there is no DNA. Germline lookup yields CDR1 SGHNT and CDR2 YENEEA. The CDR3 is 17 residues long. CDR3 residues: CASSPPRSSGNYNEQFF.

This chain connects TRBV12-3 or TRBV12-4 to TRBJ2-2. CDR3 length equals 14 residues. The CDR3 sequence is CASRVAGVPGELFF.

The chain uses TRBV6-5 and TRBJ1-1. Looked up from germline, CDR1 is MNHEY and CDR2 is SVGAGI. This CDR3 is built from 13 residues. The CDR3 here is CASSYGLGEEAFF.

The J gene is TRBJ1-2, the V gene TRBV20-1. The CDR3 is 11 amino acids. Germline CDR1 reads DFQATT; CDR2 reads SNEGSKA (reference sequence). The CDR3 reads CSAVRGGGYTF.

The chain links TRBV20-1 to TRBJ2-1; TCRdb reports TRBD2, a call that lacks DNA to check it against. CDR1 and CDR2 (germline): DFQATT, SNEGSKA (reference sequence). This CDR3 spans 13 amino acids. The CDR3 region is CSARNGLNNEQFF.

The genes are TRBV29-1 and TRBJ1-3. CDR3 length: 14 residues. The V gene's germline CDR1 is SQVTM and CDR2 ANQGSEA. This CDR3 is CSVLRTPSGNTIYF.

The chain carries TRBV12-3 or TRBV12-4 and TRBJ2-2; TCRdb's assignment of TRBD2 cannot be checked, as there is no DNA. The CDR3 is 16 amino acids. This chain's CDR3 is CASRPSGTKNTGELFF.

This chain joins TRBV4-1 and TRBJ2-6. Germline CDR1 reads MGHRA; CDR2 reads YSYEKL. CDR3 length equals 17 residues. CDR3 loop: CASSQVGQTSGANVLTF.

The V call is TRBV3-1, the J call TRBJ2-1; TCRdb indicates TRBD2, and absent DNA this call remains unverified. In germline, CDR1 is LGHDT, CDR2 YNNKEL (reference sequence). CDR3 size: 14 residues. The CDR3 region is CASSPLQAGGEQFF.

J is TRBJ1-1 and V is TRBV12-3 or TRBV12-4. CDR3 size: 14 residues. The CDR3 sequence: CASSLNLANTEAFF.

The chain carries TRBV12-3 or TRBV12-4 and TRBJ2-2; the TRBD1 assignment by TCRdb is unverifiable without DNA. This CDR3 is 15 amino acids long. CDR3 loop: CASSLTGTNTGELFF.

The J gene is TRBJ1-3, the V gene TRBV13; TCRdb proposes TRBD1, but this gene call is untestable without DNA. Germline assignment: CDR1 PRHDT and CDR2 FYEKMQ (reference sequence). The CDR3 length is 13 residues. CDR3: CASSRDSGDTIYF.

J is TRBJ2-7 and V is TRBV14; TCRdb picks TRBD2, but there is no DNA to check that call. The germline gives CDR1 SGHDN, CDR2 FVKESK. This CDR3 has 14 amino acids. CDR3 in amino acids: CASSQGARGIGLYF.

The genes are TRBV7-2 and TRBJ2-1; absent DNA, TCRdb's TRBD1 call cannot be checked. Per the germline V gene, CDR1 is SGHTA and CDR2 is FQGNSA. CDR3 length equals 15 residues. The CDR3 loop reads CASGQRAQGGNEQFF.

V is TRBV10-3 and J is TRBJ1-1. CDR3 length: 11 amino acids. Germline values: CDR1 ENHRY, CDR2 SYGVKD. The CDR3 spells CAIRGGTEAFF.

This chain links TRBV7-3 with TRBJ2-1; TCRdb proposes TRBD2, but this gene call is untestable without DNA. Germline V lookup: CDR1 SGHTA, CDR2 FQGTGA. The CDR3 loop spans 17 amino acids. CDR3 protein: CASSRDPGTSVNNEQFF.

The chain employs TRBV29-1 and TRBJ2-3; TCRdb proposes TRBD1, but this gene call is untestable without DNA. The CDR3 totals 16 residues. CDR1 and CDR2 from the germline V gene are SQVTM and ANQGSEA. CDR3 in amino acids: CSVEGTRDKSTDTQYF.

V is TRBV12-3 or TRBV12-4 and J is TRBJ2-7; lacking DNA, the TRBD1 call made by TCRdb goes unchecked. The CDR3 length is 15 residues. The CDR3 is CASSLRGHPSYEQYF.

The V gene is TRBV7-8, the J gene TRBJ1-5; TCRdb reports TRBD1, a call that lacks DNA to check it against. Per the germline V gene, CDR1 is SGHVS and CDR2 is FQNEAQ. The CDR3 runs 15 residues. The CDR3 reads CASSFREGSNQPQHF.

This chain connects TRBV20-1 to TRBJ2-1; TCRdb designates TRBD1, a call that cannot be tested without DNA. The germline CDR1 and CDR2 sequences are DFQATT and SNEGSKA (reference sequence). The CDR3 runs 13 residues. CDR3 region: CSARGKGTNEQFF.

The gene calls are TRBV4-1 and TRBJ2-3; the D call of TRBD2 rests on TCRdb alone, since no DNA is present to check it. CDR1 and CDR2 from the germline V gene are MGHRA and YSYEKL. CDR3 length: 16 residues. The CDR3 loop reads CASSQTGLAIADTQYF.

This chain links TRBV6-5 with TRBJ2-1; TCRdb indicates TRBD2, and absent DNA this call remains unverified. This CDR3 comprises 14 residues. Germline CDR1 is MNHEY and CDR2 is SVGAGI. The CDR3 protein is CASSSGRARGEQFF.